Below are 22 T cell receptor beta chains sequenced from a single sample in a study of blood T cells in healthy people across ages. It was with a sample-barcoded 5' primer and a J-beta primer mix that a second PCR of about 7 to 12 cycles was run. TCRdb re-analysed the 5' RACE reads in MiXCR, keeping a single row per CDR3 protein. The data contain 850,000 to 1,300,000 distinct CDR3 sequences, 35% to 50% of them singletons. Sample: blood. All receptors come from a woman in her sixties or seventies in good health.

This clonotype has only a few counts. The chain carries TRBV20-1 and TRBJ2-1, with 7 bases that match TRBD2. Trimming at V came to 6 bases and at J to 0 bases, leaving 11 bases not matched to a gene. CDR1 is DFQATT and CDR2 is SNEGSKA in the germline V gene (reference sequence). This CDR3 is built from 16 residues. The CDR3 reads CSAEASSGYSYNEQFF. The CDR3 region has the DNA TGCAGTGCCGAAGCCTCTAGCGGCTACTCCTACAATGAGCAGTTCTTC.

V usage is TRBV20-1 and J usage is TRBJ2-1; the match to TRBD2 covers 8 bases. The germline V gene encodes CDR1 DFQATT and CDR2 SNEGSKA (reference sequence). This CDR3 has 13 residues. V lost 1 base to trimming and J lost 9 bases; unmatched junction nucleotides: 5. CDR3 protein: CSARGTSLIEQFF. For the CDR3, the DNA is TGCAGTGCTAGAGGGACTAGCCTCATTGAGCAGTTCTTC.

Concerning this clonotype: The junction and the germline gene differ at one end; a read error may be behind it. CDR3 nucleotide sequence: TGCGCCAGCAGTTACCTCGGGCAAGGAGGGCAGTACTTC. This translates into CASSYLGQGGQYF. V usage is TRBV6-2 or TRBV6-3 and J usage is TRBJ2-7, with D perhaps TRBD2 (5 bases). In germline, CDR1 is MNHEY, CDR2 SVGEGT. CDR3 length: 13 residues.

This clonotype was found a few times. This chain uses TRBV4-1 with TRBJ2-5; weak D call: TRBD1 (5 bases). Germline V lookup: CDR1 MGHRA, CDR2 YSYEKL. This CDR3 has 14 amino acids. The V end lost 1 base, the J end lost 3 bases, and 9 bases lay between the germline ends. The CDR3 nucleotides are TGCGCCAGCAGCCAAGTGACAGTCAAAGAGACCCAGTACTTC. Its protein product is CASSQVTVKETQYF.

This chain links TRBV4-2 with TRBJ2-7, with TRBD2 matching 9 bases. The CDR3 consists of 16 residues. After removal of 2 bases from V and 2 bases from J, the junction contained 7 bases not matched to a gene. Per germline, CDR1 LGHNA and CDR2 YNFKEQ. The CDR3 DNA sequence: TGTGCCAGCAGCCAAAGATCGACTAGCGGCCCCTACGAGCAGTACTTC. It encodes CASSQRSTSGPYEQYF.

The table lists this clonotype with a few counts. The chain joins TRBV10-3 to TRBJ2-1; possibly TRBD1 for D (5 bases). The germline V gene has CDR1 ENHRY and CDR2 SYGVKD. Trimming took 9 bases from V and 4 from J, leaving 16 bases between them. This CDR3 is built from 14 residues. The CDR3 DNA follows: TGTGCCATACAAAGCGACAGAGTTTACAATGAGCAGTTCTTC. The encoded protein is CAIQSDRVYNEQFF.

The CDR3 sequence is CASSDPTSERTSNTQYF. CDR3 in DNA: TGTGCCAGCAGTGACCCTACTAGCGAGAGGACCAGTAATACGCAGTATTTT. The rearrangement links TRBV2 to TRBJ2-3, with TRBD2 matching 7 bases. Trimming at V came to 3 bases and at J to 7 bases, leaving 16 bases not matched to a gene. The germline V gene has CDR1 SNHLY and CDR2 FYNNEI. The CDR3 has 17 amino acids.

The rearrangement uses TRBV9 and TRBJ2-4, with 13 positions matching TRBD2. The DNA end is a closer match to TRBJ2-7, so the J assignment may be wrong. This CDR3 comprises 20 residues. Germline CDR1 reads SGDLS; CDR2 reads YYNGEE. The CDR3 DNA sequence: TGTGCCAGCAGCGTAGTCGGACTAGCGGGAGAGACATTTTGGACCTACGAGCAGTACTTC. Its protein product is CASSVVGLAGETFWTYEQYF.

In its sample, this clonotype was seen a few times. The V call is TRBV6-1, the J call TRBJ2-5; D is perhaps TRBD2 (6 bases). The end of the DNA is better explained by TRBJ2-7, so the J call may be wrong. Germline values: CDR1 MNHNS, CDR2 SASEGT. The CDR3 sequence is 14 residues long. The CDR3 reads CASSEVAGPAEQYF. The DNA for the CDR3 is TGTGCCAGCAGTGAAGTGGCGGGACCAGCCGAGCAGTACTTC.

The chain uses TRBV2 and TRBJ1-5; D ambiguous. This CDR3 region has 15 residues. CDR1 SNHLY and CDR2 FYNNEI come from the germline V gene. V lost 3 bases and J 2 bases, leaving 11 bases between the germline ends. Here the CDR3 DNA reads TGTGCCAGCAGTGAGGAGGAAAGTGGCAATCAGCCCCAGCATTTT. Its translation: CASSEEESGNQPQHF.

The J gene is TRBJ2-7, the V gene TRBV7-8; D tentatively reads TRBD1 or TRBD2 (5 bases each). The CDR3 runs 15 residues. Trimming took off 2 bases at V and 4 bases at J, with 15 bases between the two ends. The V gene's germline CDR1 is SGHVS and CDR2 FQNEAQ. DNA of the CDR3: TGTGCCAGCAGCTTAATCGGGACCCTCCCTTACGAGCAGTACTTC. Amino acids: CASSLIGTLPYEQYF. Looking up the rest from reference TRBV7-8 and TRBJ2-7 gives the full variable domain: GAGVSQSPRYKVAKRGQDVALRCDPISGHVSLFWYQQALGQGPEFLTYFQNEAQLDKSGLPSDRFFAERPEGSVSTLKIQRTQQEDSAVYLCASSLIGTLPYEQYFGPGTRLTVT.

Concerning this clonotype itself: Germline is not matched at one junction end, which may reflect a read error. The CDR3 protein is CASSLFLVTQPRHF. CDR3 sequence (DNA): TGTGCCAGCAGTTTATTTCTGGTTACTCAGCCCCGGCATTTT. The chain combines TRBV28 with TRBJ1-5; D not certain. The CDR3 extends over 14 amino acids. The V gene's germline CDR1 is MDHEN and CDR2 SYDVKM.

This clonotype has just a few counts. The chain couples TRBV29-1 to TRBJ1-2; D gene unclear. The CDR3 extends over 12 amino acids. Trimming left V 1 base short and J 4 bases short, with 7 bases between. CDR1 is SQVTM, CDR2 ANQGSEA, per germline. In nucleotides, the CDR3 is TGCAGCGTTGAAGTGGTCGGCTATGGCTACACCTTC. Amino acid sequence: CSVEVVGYGYTF.

V gene TRBV7-9 combines with J gene TRBJ1-2, with no clear D. CDR1 and CDR2 (germline): SEHNR, FQNEAQ (reference sequence). The CDR3 spans 13 residues. With 1 base removed from V and 4 bases from J, the gap between germline ends came to 7 bases. In DNA form, the CDR3 reads TGTGCCAGCAGCTTAGTGGTGGCCTATGGCTACACCTTC. Amino acid sequence: CASSLVVAYGYTF.

This clonotype was found many times. The rearrangement links TRBV5-1 to TRBJ2-2; D ambiguous. Germline V gene data show CDR1 as SGHRS and CDR2 as YFSETQ. V lost 0 bases, J lost 4 bases, and 4 bases lay in between. CDR3 size: 13 residues. In nucleotides, the CDR3 is TGCGCCAGCAGCTTGGAGAGCACCGGGGAGCTGTTTTTT. Protein product: CASSLESTGELFF.

The V call is TRBV20-1, the J call TRBJ2-7; 7 positions agree with TRBD2. Trimming took 6 bases from V and 4 from J; bases not matched to a gene: 9. This CDR3 comprises 13 residues. Germline lookup yields CDR1 DFQATT and CDR2 SNEGSKA (reference sequence). The CDR3 loop reads CSASGRERYEQYF. DNA of the CDR3: TGCAGTGCCTCGGGGCGGGAGCGTTACGAGCAGTACTTC.

This clonotype was picked up a small number of times. V gene TRBV12-3 or TRBV12-4 combines with J gene TRBJ2-6, with TRBD1 identical over 7 bases. The length of the CDR3 is 14 residues. V shed 5 bases, J shed 11 bases, and the junction held 9 bases outside the gene matches. CDR3 nucleotide sequence: TGTGCCAGCAGTCCCCCGGCGACAGGGTACGTCCTGACTTTC. Protein product: CASSPPATGYVLTF.

The V call is TRBV27, the J call TRBJ2-1; possible D gene TRBD2, 6 bases. CDR3 length equals 13 residues. Trimming shortened V by 2 bases and J by 6 bases, and 8 bases separated the two germline ends. Germline-derived CDR1 and CDR2 are MNHEY and SMNVEV (reference sequence). The CDR3 spells CASSLALANEQFF. The CDR3 coding sequence is TGTGCCAGCAGTTTAGCACTAGCCAATGAGCAGTTCTTC.

This clonotype was counted at least ten times. V and J are TRBV7-2 and TRBJ2-4, with D unresolved. The CDR3 sequence is 14 residues long. The V end lost 5 bases, the J end lost 9 bases, and 17 bases lay between the germline ends. Germline CDR1 reads SGHTA; CDR2 reads FQGNSA. The CDR3 DNA sequence: TGTGCCAGCAGCCGCGAGATCTCTAAGGGCATTCAGTACTTC. Its protein is CASSREISKGIQYF. Full variable domain (remainder filled in from reference TRBV7-2 and TRBJ2-4): GAGVSQSPSNKVTEKGKDVELRCDPISGHTALYWYRQSLGQGLEFLIYFQGNSAPDKSGLPSDRFSAERTGGSVSTLTIQRTQQEDSAVYLCASSREISKGIQYFGAGTRLSVL.

The chain employs TRBV29-1 and TRBJ2-1, with TRBD2 as a possible D gene (6 bases). The J call may not be correct, given that the DNA end is closer to TRBJ2-7. This CDR3 has 13 amino acids. Germline V lookup: CDR1 SQVTM, CDR2 ANQGSEA. This CDR3 is CSVRSGERNEQYF. DNA of the CDR3: TGCAGCGTTCGATCGGGGGAAAGGAATGAGCAGTACTTC.

This chain connects TRBV27 to TRBJ2-7; D unresolved. The length of the CDR3 is 14 residues. Germline CDR1 MNHEY, CDR2 SMNVEV (reference sequence). V lost 8 bases, J lost 2 bases, and 16 bases lay in between. CDR3 sequence: CASRPAAVAYEQYF. The CDR3, as DNA: TGTGCCAGCCGCCCCGCGGCGGTAGCCTACGAGCAGTACTTC.

DNA for the CDR3: TGCAGCGTTACCACCTCTTTCAGGGTTAGGAACTATGGCTACACCTTC. Its translation is CSVTTSFRVRNYGYTF. The gene calls are TRBV29-1 and TRBJ1-2; maybe TRBD1 (5 bases). This CDR3 comprises 16 residues. The germline CDR1 and CDR2 sequences are SQVTM and ANQGSEA. V was trimmed by 5 bases and J by 2 bases, leaving 21 bases between them.